This TCR beta chain originates from a study of blood T cell repertoires in COVID-19. The repertoire was sequenced with immunoSEQ multiplex PCR; TCRdb's copy has only in-frame clones and lacks some. In the table there are over 200,000 clones, over 80% of which are singletons. The study assigned cohorts using participant-reported clinical history. This CDR3 is 15 amino acids long. With 4 bases clipped from V and 4 bases from J, the junction kept 5 bases outside the gene matches. CDR1 LNHNV and CDR2 YYDKDF come from the germline V gene (reference sequence). The source is a woman between 25 and 40 years old who had been exposed to COVID-19. Sample: PBMCs or T cells enriched from blood (not recorded which). The chain couples TRBV15 to TRBJ2-2; 8 bases map to TRBD2. The CDR3 DNA follows: TGTGCCACCAGCATTCGCGCGGGAGGCACCGGGGAGCTGTTTTTT. Its protein is CATSIRAGGTGELFF.